Listed below are T cell receptor beta chains from one sample, sequenced in a study of shared clonotypes between healthy human individuals. The method was immunoSEQ multiplex PCR; TCRdb's version includes in-frame clones alone and lacks a portion of them. The sample consists of about 2 million clones, about 95% of them appearing once. The source material was naive CD4+ T cells sorted from blood. These receptor sequences come from a man younger than 30 in good health. CDR3s include the opening cysteine and the closing phenylalanine or tryptophan. A D gene is named only where the DNA matches it firmly. Clone size appears in some rows only: once, few, many, or a class for an expanded clone.

V	size	length	D	J	DNA	CDR3
TRBV9	.	18	.	TRBJ2-7	TGTGCCAGCAGCGTAGAAGATAACGGGTGGGCGACCTCCTACGAGCAGTACTTC	CASSVEDNGWATSYEQYF
TRBV19	.	14	.	TRBJ2-2	TGTGCCAGTGACAGGAGCACGAACACCGGGGAGCTGTTTTTT	CASDRSTNTGELFF
TRBV6-5	.	15	.	TRBJ2-2	TGTGCCAGCACCCCCAGAGCCCCCAACACCGGGGAGCTGTTTTTT	CASTPRAPNTGELFF
TRBV6-5	.	15	TRBD2	TRBJ2-7	TGTGCCAGCAGAGGTAGCGGGAGGAATCGCGACGAGCAGTACTTC	CASRGSGRNRDEQYF
TRBV9	.	11	.	TRBJ1-2	TGTGCCAGCAGCTTGGACAGCCGCTACACCTTC	CASSLDSRYTF
TRBV27	.	15	TRBD2	TRBJ2-7	TGTGCCAGCAGTTTAAGCGGGAGGTCCACCTACGAGCAGTACTTC	CASSLSGRSTYEQYF
TRBV6-1	.	15	TRBD2	TRBJ2-7	TGTGCCAGCAGTGAACTAGCGGTTCACTCCTACGAGCAGTACTTC	CASSELAVHSYEQYF
TRBV7-9	.	13	.	TRBJ1-2	TGTGCCAGCAGCTTAGCTGCCGGCTATGGCTACACCTTC	CASSLAAGYGYTF
TRBV7-2	.	15	TRBD1	TRBJ2-7	TGTGCCAGCAGATCACCGGGACAGGGGTTCTACGAGCAGTACTTC	CASRSPGQGFYEQYF
TRBV27	.	14	.	TRBJ1-4	TGTGCCAGCAGTTTTGAGTATAAGGGCGAAAAACTGTTTTTT	CASSFEYKGEKLFF
TRBV28	.	17	.	TRBJ1-3	TGTGCCAGCAACCCCCCCCCGGGGGAACCACACGGAAACACCATATATTTT	CASNPPPGEPHGNTIYF
TRBV5-1	.	15	.	TRBJ2-2	TGCGCCAGCAGCTTAGACGTCCTAGTGTCCGGGGAGCTGTTTTTT	CASSLDVLVSGELFF
TRBV29-1	.	13	.	TRBJ1-6	TGCAGCGTTCGACAGGACTATAATTCACCCCTCCACTTT	CSVRQDYNSPLHF
TRBV7-9	.	16	.	TRBJ1-3	TGTGCCAGCAGCCCCGCGGGCAGTCATAGTGGAAACACCATATATTTT	CASSPAGSHSGNTIYF
TRBV6-1	.	14	.	TRBJ2-7	TGTGCCAGCAGTGAGGGCGGCATTGCCTACGAGCAGTACTTC	CASSEGGIAYEQYF
TRBV5-1	.	14	TRBD1	TRBJ1-1	TGCGCCAGCAGCAGGGGACAGGAGAACACTGAAGCTTTCTTT	CASSRGQENTEAFF
TRBV5-1	.	17	TRBD2	TRBJ2-7	TGCGCCAGCAGCTCCCGGCCCTCTAGCGGGAGCTCCTACGAGCAGTACTTC	CASSSRPSSGSSYEQYF
TRBV5-1	.	13	.	TRBJ2-5	TGCGCCAGCAGCGCACAGGGTCAAGAGACCCAGTACTTC	CASSAQGQETQYF
TRBV7-8	.	14	.	TRBJ1-5	TGTGCCAGCAGCCAAGGGGGAAAGGGTAAGCCCCAGCATTTT	CASSQGGKGKPQHF
TRBV29-1	.	14	TRBD1	TRBJ2-1	TGCAGCGCCGGGGGACAGGGGCTGGACAATGAGCAGTTCTTC	CSAGGQGLDNEQFF
TRBV19	.	12	.	TRBJ2-3	TGTGCCAGTAGTATAGCCCCAGATACGCAGTATTTT	CASSIAPDTQYF
TRBV6-6	.	15	TRBD2	TRBJ2-5	TGTGCCAGCACCGGGACTAGCGGGATGAGCGAGACCCAGTACTTC	CASTGTSGMSETQYF
TRBV6-1	.	12	TRBD2	TRBJ2-7	TGTGCCAGCAGTGAGCTAGCGGGAATTCTGTACTTC	CASSELAGILYF
TRBV10-3	.	13	TRBD2	TRBJ2-5	TGTGCCTCCATGTCTAGCGGCCAAGAGACCCAGTACTTC	CASMSSGQETQYF
TRBV6-1	.	14	.	TRBJ2-7	TGTGCCAGCAGTCCACCGGGACAACTGGAGGAGCAGTACTTC	CASSPPGQLEEQYF
TRBV11-2	once	13	.	TRBJ1-1	TGTGCCAGCAGCCAGGTTCGTAACACTGAAGCTTTCTTT	CASSQVRNTEAFF